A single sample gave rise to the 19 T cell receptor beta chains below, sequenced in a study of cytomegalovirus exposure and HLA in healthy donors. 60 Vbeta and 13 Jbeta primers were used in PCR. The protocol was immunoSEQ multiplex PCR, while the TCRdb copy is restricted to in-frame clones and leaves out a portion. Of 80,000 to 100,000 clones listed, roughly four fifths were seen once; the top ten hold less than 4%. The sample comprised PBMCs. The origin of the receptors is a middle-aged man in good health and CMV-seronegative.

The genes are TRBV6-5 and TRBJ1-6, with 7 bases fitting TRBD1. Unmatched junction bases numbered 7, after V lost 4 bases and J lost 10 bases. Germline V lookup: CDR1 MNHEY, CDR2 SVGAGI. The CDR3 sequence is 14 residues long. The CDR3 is CASSLVGGKSPLHF. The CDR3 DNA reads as TGTGCCAGCAGTTTGGTAGGGGGCAAATCACCCCTCCACTTT.

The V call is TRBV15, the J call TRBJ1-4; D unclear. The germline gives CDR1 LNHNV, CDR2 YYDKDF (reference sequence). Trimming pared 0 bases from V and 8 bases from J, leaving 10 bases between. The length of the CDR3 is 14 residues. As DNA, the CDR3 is TGTGCCACCAGCAGAGATCCGCGGGGAGAAAAACTGTTTTTT. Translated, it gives CATSRDPRGEKLFF.

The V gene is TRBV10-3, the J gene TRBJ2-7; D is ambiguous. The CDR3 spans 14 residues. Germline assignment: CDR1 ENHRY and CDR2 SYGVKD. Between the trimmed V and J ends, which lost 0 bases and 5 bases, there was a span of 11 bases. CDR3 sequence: CAISESPGLDEQYF. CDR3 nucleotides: TGTGCCATCAGTGAGTCACCGGGTTTGGACGAGCAGTACTTC.

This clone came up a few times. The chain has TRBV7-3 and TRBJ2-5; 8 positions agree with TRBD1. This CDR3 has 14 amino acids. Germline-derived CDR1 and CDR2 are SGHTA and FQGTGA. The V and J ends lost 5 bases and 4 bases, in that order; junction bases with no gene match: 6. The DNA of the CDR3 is TGTGCCAGCAGCCCTCAGGGGGCGGGAGAGACCCAGTACTTC. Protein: CASSPQGAGETQYF. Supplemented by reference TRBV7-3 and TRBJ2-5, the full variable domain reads GAGVSQTPSNKVTEKGKYVELRCDPISGHTALYWYRQSLGQGPEFLIYFQGTGAADDSGLPNDRFFAVRPEGSVSTLKIQRTERGDSAVYLCASSPQGAGETQYFGPGTRLLVL.

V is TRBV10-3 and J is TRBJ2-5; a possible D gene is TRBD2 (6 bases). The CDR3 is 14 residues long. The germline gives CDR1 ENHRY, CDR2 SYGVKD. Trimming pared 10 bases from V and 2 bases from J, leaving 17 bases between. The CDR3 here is CATSRGSRQETQYF. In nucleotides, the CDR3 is TGTGCCACGTCTCGGGGGAGTAGGCAAGAGACCCAGTACTTC.

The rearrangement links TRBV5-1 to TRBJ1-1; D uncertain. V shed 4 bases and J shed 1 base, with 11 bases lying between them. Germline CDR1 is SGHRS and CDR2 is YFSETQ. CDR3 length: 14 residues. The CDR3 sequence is CASSHSGGNTEAFF. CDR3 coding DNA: TGCGCCAGCAGCCACTCCGGTGGGAACACTGAAGCTTTCTTT.

For the CDR3, the DNA is TGCGCCAGCAGAGCCAGAGGCTCCTACGAGCAGTACTTC. Translating it yields CASRARGSYEQYF. The rearrangement links TRBV10-1 to TRBJ2-7; unclear D gene. This CDR3 region has 13 residues. V was trimmed by 6 bases and J by 0 bases, leaving 9 bases between them. Germline loops: CDR1 WNHNN, CDR2 SYGVQD (reference sequence).

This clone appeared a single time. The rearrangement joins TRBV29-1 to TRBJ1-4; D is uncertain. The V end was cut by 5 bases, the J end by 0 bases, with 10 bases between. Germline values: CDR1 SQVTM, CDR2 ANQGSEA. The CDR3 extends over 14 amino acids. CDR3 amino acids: CSVPGPATNEKLFF. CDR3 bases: TGCAGCGTTCCTGGGCCGGCAACTAATGAAAAACTGTTTTTT. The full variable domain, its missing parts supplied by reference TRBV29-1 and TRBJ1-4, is SAVISQKPSRDICQRGTSLTIQCQVDSQVTMMFWYRQQPGQSLTLIATANQGSEATYESGFVIDKFPISRPNLTFSTLTVSNMSPEDSSIYLCSVPGPATNEKLFFGSGTQLSVL.

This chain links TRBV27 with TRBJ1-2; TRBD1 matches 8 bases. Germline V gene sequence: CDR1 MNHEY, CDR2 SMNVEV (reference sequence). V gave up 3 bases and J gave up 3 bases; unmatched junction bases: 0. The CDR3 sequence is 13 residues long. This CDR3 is CASSLTGDYGYTF. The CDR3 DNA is TGTGCCAGCAGTTTGACAGGGGACTATGGCTACACCTTC.

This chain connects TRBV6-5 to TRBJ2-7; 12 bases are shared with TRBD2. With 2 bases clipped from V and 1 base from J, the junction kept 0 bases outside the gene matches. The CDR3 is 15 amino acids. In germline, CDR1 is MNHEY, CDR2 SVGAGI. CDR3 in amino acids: CASSYGTSGSYEQYF. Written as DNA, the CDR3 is TGTGCCAGCAGTTACGGGACTAGCGGGTCCTACGAGCAGTACTTC.

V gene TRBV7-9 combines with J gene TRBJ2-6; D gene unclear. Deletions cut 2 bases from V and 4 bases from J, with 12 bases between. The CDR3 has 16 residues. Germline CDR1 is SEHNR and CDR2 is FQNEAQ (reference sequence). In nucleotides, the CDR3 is TGTGCCAGCAGCTTATATGGTCGAGCGGGGGCCAACGTCCTGACTTTC. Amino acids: CASSLYGRAGANVLTF.

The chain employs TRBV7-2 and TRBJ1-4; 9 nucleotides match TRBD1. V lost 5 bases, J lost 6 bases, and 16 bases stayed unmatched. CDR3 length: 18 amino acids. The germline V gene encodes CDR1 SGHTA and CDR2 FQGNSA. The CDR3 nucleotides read TGTGCCAGCAGCCTCTCCCTGGGGCGGACAGGGGAATATGAAAAACTGTTTTTT. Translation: CASSLSLGRTGEYEKLFF.

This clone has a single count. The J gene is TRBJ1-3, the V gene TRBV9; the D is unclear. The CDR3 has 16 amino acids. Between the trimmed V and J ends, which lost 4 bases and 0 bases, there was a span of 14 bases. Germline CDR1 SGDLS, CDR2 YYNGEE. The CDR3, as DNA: TGTGCCAGCAGCCCACCAAGAGGTATCTCTGGAAACACCATATATTTT. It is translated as CASSPPRGISGNTIYF. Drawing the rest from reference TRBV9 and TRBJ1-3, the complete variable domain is DSGVTQTPKHLITATGQRVTLRCSPRSGDLSVYWYQQSLDQGLQFLIQYYNGEERAKGNILERFSAQQFPDLHSELNLSSLELGDSALYFCASSPPRGISGNTIYFGEGSWLTVV.

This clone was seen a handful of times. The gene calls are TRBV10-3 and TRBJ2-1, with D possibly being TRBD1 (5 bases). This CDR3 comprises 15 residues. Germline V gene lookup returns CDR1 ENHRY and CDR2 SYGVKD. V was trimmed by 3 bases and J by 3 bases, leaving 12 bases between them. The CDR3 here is CAISERQGSYNEQFF. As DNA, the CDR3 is TGTGCCATCAGTGAACGGCAGGGAAGCTACAATGAGCAGTTCTTC.

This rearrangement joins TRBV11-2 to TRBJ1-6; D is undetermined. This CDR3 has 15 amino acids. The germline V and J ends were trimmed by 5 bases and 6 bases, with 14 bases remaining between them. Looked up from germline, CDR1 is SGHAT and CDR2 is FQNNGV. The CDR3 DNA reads TGTGCCAGCAGCCGTTGGGAGGCGACTAATTCACCCCTCCACTTT. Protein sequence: CASSRWEATNSPLHF.

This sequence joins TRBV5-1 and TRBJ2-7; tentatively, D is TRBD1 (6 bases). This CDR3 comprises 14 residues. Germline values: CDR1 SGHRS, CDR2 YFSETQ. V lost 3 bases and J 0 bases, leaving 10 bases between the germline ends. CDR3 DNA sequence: TGCGCCAGCAGCTCGGGACATTCCTCCTACGAGCAGTACTTC. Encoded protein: CASSSGHSSYEQYF.

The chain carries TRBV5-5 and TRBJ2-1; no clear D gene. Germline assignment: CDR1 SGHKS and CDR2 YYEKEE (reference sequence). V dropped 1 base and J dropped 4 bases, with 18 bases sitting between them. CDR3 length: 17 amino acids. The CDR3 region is CASSLIGLVKEYNEQFF. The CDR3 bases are TGTGCCAGCAGCTTGATCGGTCTCGTGAAGGAGTACAATGAGCAGTTCTTC. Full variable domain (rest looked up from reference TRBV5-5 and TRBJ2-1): DAGVTQSPTHLIKTRGQQVTLRCSPISGHKSVSWYQQVLGQGPQFIFQYYEKEERGRGNFPDRFSARQFPNYSSELNVNALLLGDSALYLCASSLIGLVKEYNEQFFGPGTRLTVL.

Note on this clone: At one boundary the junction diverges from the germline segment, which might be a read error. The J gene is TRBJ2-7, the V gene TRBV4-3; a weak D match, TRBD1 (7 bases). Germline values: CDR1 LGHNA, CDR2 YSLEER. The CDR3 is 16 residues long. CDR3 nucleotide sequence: TGCGCCAGCACCCAAGTAAACAGGGGAGGAAACTACGAGCAGTACTTC. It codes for CASTQVNRGGNYEQYF.

CDR3 protein: CASSLAGVNQPQHF. In DNA form, the CDR3 reads TGTGCCAGCAGTTTAGCGGGGGTCAATCAGCCCCAGCATTTT. This chain links TRBV27 with TRBJ1-5, with D perhaps matching TRBD1 (5 bases). Germline V gene lookup returns CDR1 MNHEY and CDR2 SMNVEV (reference sequence). The V gene lost 2 bases and the J gene lost 3 bases, with 8 bases spanning the gap. The CDR3 covers 14 residues.